Listed below are T cell receptor beta chains from one sample, sequenced in a study of lymphopenia after photon versus proton radiotherapy. Sequencing used immunoSEQ multiplex PCR; TCRdb keeps in-frame clones, though not all of them. The table lists around 59,000 clones, roughly 80% of them singletons, with 2.1% in the top ten. Sequencing was performed on peripheral blood, taken from a patient treated with proton-based radiotherapy. The receptors originated from a man in his 60s with pancreatic cancer. CDR3s include the opening cysteine and the closing phenylalanine or tryptophan. The order of the fields is V gene, clone size, D gene, J gene, CDR3 protein, CDR3 DNA. The D gene is left open where the match is weak. The size entry is marked missing in some rows and otherwise reads once, few, many or a size class.

V gene: TRBV19; clone size: NA; D gene: NA; J gene: TRBJ2-2; CDR3 protein: CASSIPGGVRELFF; CDR3 DNA: TGTGCCAGTAGTATACCAGGGGGGGTAAGGGAGCTGTTTTTT
V gene: TRBV5-6; clone size: NA; D gene: NA; J gene: TRBJ2-1; CDR3 protein: CASSFRVANEQFF; CDR3 DNA: TGTGCCAGCAGCTTCAGGGTTGCCAATGAGCAGTTCTTC
V gene: TRBV5-4; clone size: once; D gene: TRBD2; J gene: TRBJ2-6; CDR3 protein: CASSPGLAGVGGANVLTF; CDR3 DNA: TGTGCCAGCAGCCCGGGACTAGCGGGAGTTGGAGGGGCCAACGTCCTGACTTTC
V gene: TRBV13; clone size: once; D gene: TRBD1; J gene: TRBJ2-7; CDR3 protein: CASTATSLTGQGSYEQYF; CDR3 DNA: TGTGCCAGCACCGCAACCTCTTTAACGGGACAGGGCTCCTACGAGCAGTACTTC
V gene: TRBV7-7; clone size: few; D gene: TRBD2; J gene: TRBJ2-5; CDR3 protein: CASSLAGGTQETQYF; CDR3 DNA: TGTGCTAGCAGCTTAGCGGGCGGGACTCAAGAGACCCAGTACTTC
V gene: TRBV29-1; clone size: NA; D gene: TRBD1; J gene: TRBJ2-5; CDR3 protein: CSVHGTAPLQETQYF; CDR3 DNA: TGCAGCGTTCACGGGACAGCCCCACTTCAAGAGACCCAGTACTTC
V gene: TRBV5-5; clone size: NA; D gene: TRBD2; J gene: TRBJ2-1; CDR3 protein: CASSGTSGYNEQFF; CDR3 DNA: TGTGCCAGCAGCGGGACTAGCGGCTACAATGAGCAGTTCTTC
V gene: TRBV7-2; clone size: NA; D gene: NA; J gene: TRBJ2-3; CDR3 protein: CASSPYQSTDTQYF; CDR3 DNA: TGTGCCAGCAGCCCTTACCAGAGCACAGATACGCAGTATTTT
V gene: TRBV7-6; clone size: NA; D gene: TRBD2; J gene: TRBJ2-1; CDR3 protein: CASSEISGRGNEQFF; CDR3 DNA: TGTGCCAGCAGCGAAATCAGCGGGAGGGGCAATGAGCAGTTCTTC
V gene: TRBV18; clone size: NA; D gene: NA; J gene: TRBJ2-3; CDR3 protein: CASSSQEGADTQYF; CDR3 DNA: TGTGCCAGCTCATCCCAGGAAGGGGCAGATACGCAGTATTTT
V gene: TRBV6-6; clone size: few; D gene: NA; J gene: TRBJ2-2; CDR3 protein: CASSYTSGELFF; CDR3 DNA: TGTGCCAGCAGTTACACTTCTGGGGAGCTGTTTTTT
V gene: TRBV5-1; clone size: NA; D gene: NA; J gene: TRBJ2-1; CDR3 protein: CASSAGTMTDEQFF; CDR3 DNA: TGCGCCAGCAGCGCCGGGACAATGACCGATGAGCAGTTCTTC
V gene: TRBV5-1; clone size: NA; D gene: NA; J gene: TRBJ1-2; CDR3 protein: CASRPNWRQQSANYGYTF; CDR3 DNA: TGCGCCAGCAGACCGAATTGGAGACAGCAATCAGCTAACTATGGCTACACCTTC
V gene: TRBV7-6; clone size: NA; D gene: NA; J gene: TRBJ2-3; CDR3 protein: CASSSSQHTDTQYF; CDR3 DNA: TGTGCCAGCAGCTCCTCTCAGCACACAGATACGCAGTATTTT
V gene: TRBV28; clone size: NA; D gene: TRBD1; J gene: TRBJ2-7; CDR3 protein: CASSSLGQGKSYEQYF; CDR3 DNA: TGTGCCAGCAGTTCCCTAGGACAGGGGAAAAGCTACGAGCAGTACTTC
V gene: TRBV5-1; clone size: NA; D gene: TRBD2; J gene: TRBJ2-7; CDR3 protein: CASSIGTSGIYEQYF; CDR3 DNA: TGCGCCAGCAGCATCGGGACTAGCGGGATCTACGAGCAGTACTTC
V gene: TRBV19; clone size: NA; D gene: NA; J gene: TRBJ2-5; CDR3 protein: CASSIELTGTQYF; CDR3 DNA: TGTGCCAGTAGTATCGAACTCACTGGGACCCAGTACTTC
V gene: TRBV9; clone size: NA; D gene: NA; J gene: TRBJ2-1; CDR3 protein: CASSANSYNEQFF; CDR3 DNA: TGTGCCAGCAGCGCAAACTCCTACAATGAGCAGTTCTTC
V gene: TRBV7-2; clone size: NA; D gene: NA; J gene: TRBJ1-2; CDR3 protein: CASSSTDYGYTF; CDR3 DNA: TGTGCCAGCAGCTCAACAGACTATGGCTACACCTTC
V gene: TRBV13; clone size: NA; D gene: TRBD1; J gene: TRBJ2-7; CDR3 protein: CASSLVAGGYEQYF; CDR3 DNA: TGTGCCAGCAGCTTAGTAGCAGGGGGCTACGAGCAGTACTTC
V gene: TRBV29-1; clone size: NA; D gene: NA; J gene: TRBJ1-3; CDR3 protein: CSVTSPRHSGNTIYF; CDR3 DNA: TGCAGCGTTACCTCTCCTAGACACTCTGGAAACACCATATATTTT
V gene: TRBV10-2; clone size: NA; D gene: NA; J gene: TRBJ2-1; CDR3 protein: CASSESVAGGNEQFF; CDR3 DNA: TGCGCCAGCAGTGAGTCGGTAGCTGGGGGCAATGAGCAGTTCTTC
V gene: TRBV5-1; clone size: NA; D gene: TRBD1; J gene: TRBJ1-1; CDR3 protein: CASSDWTGGEAFF; CDR3 DNA: TGCGCCAGCAGCGATTGGACAGGGGGAGAAGCTTTCTTT
V gene: TRBV7-8; clone size: NA; D gene: TRBD1; J gene: TRBJ1-4; CDR3 protein: CASSLAGQGGEKLFF; CDR3 DNA: TGTGCCAGCAGCTTAGCGGGACAGGGTGGTGAAAAACTGTTTTTT
V gene: TRBV27; clone size: NA; D gene: TRBD1; J gene: TRBJ1-2; CDR3 protein: CASSGTANYGYTF; CDR3 DNA: TGTGCCAGCAGTGGGACAGCTAACTATGGCTACACCTTC
V gene: TRBV7-2; clone size: NA; D gene: TRBD2; J gene: TRBJ2-1; CDR3 protein: CASSHLGLAGGLGEQFF; CDR3 DNA: TGTGCCAGCAGCCACCTCGGCCTAGCGGGAGGGTTGGGCGAGCAGTTCTTC
V gene: TRBV11-2; clone size: NA; D gene: NA; J gene: TRBJ1-1; CDR3 protein: CASSPFEGRAEAFF; CDR3 DNA: TGTGCCAGCAGCCCGTTTGAGGGCCGGGCTGAAGCTTTCTTT
V gene: TRBV5-1; clone size: NA; D gene: TRBD2; J gene: TRBJ2-1; CDR3 protein: CASSLVPSGTSSYNEQFF; CDR3 DNA: TGCGCCAGCAGCTTGGTGCCTAGCGGGACGAGCTCCTACAATGAGCAGTTCTTC
V gene: TRBV5-6; clone size: NA; D gene: NA; J gene: TRBJ1-2; CDR3 protein: CASSPPHDPFYGYTF; CDR3 DNA: TGTGCCAGCAGCCCACCTCACGACCCTTTCTATGGCTACACCTTC
V gene: TRBV7-2; clone size: NA; D gene: TRBD1; J gene: TRBJ2-2; CDR3 protein: CASSLVGTGYGGELFF; CDR3 DNA: TGTGCCAGCAGCTTAGTGGGGACAGGGTATGGCGGGGAGCTGTTTTTT
V gene: TRBV6-6; clone size: few; D gene: TRBD2; J gene: TRBJ2-7; CDR3 protein: CASRQRESYEQYF; CDR3 DNA: TGTGCCAGCAGACAGCGGGAGTCCTACGAGCAGTACTTC
V gene: TRBV29-1; clone size: NA; D gene: TRBD1; J gene: TRBJ1-1; CDR3 protein: CSVRQGDWAEAFF; CDR3 DNA: TGCAGCGTCCGACAGGGCGATTGGGCTGAAGCTTTCTTT
V gene: TRBV5-5; clone size: NA; D gene: NA; J gene: TRBJ2-6; CDR3 protein: CASSFPSGANVLTF; CDR3 DNA: TGTGCCAGCAGCTTCCCCTCAGGGGCCAACGTCCTGACTTTC
V gene: TRBV28; clone size: few; D gene: NA; J gene: TRBJ1-4; CDR3 protein: CASSLYRGASTNEKLFF; CDR3 DNA: TGTGCCAGCAGTTTATATCGGGGGGCGTCAACTAATGAAAAACTGTTTTTT
V gene: TRBV6-5; clone size: once; D gene: NA; J gene: TRBJ2-1; CDR3 protein: CASSFGSRSNEQFF; CDR3 DNA: TGTGCCAGCAGTTTCGGGTCTCGGAGCAATGAGCAGTTCTTC
V gene: TRBV7-9; clone size: NA; D gene: NA; J gene: TRBJ2-7; CDR3 protein: CASSFQRWPVEQYF; CDR3 DNA: TGTGCCAGCAGCTTCCAGCGGTGGCCTGTCGAGCAATACTTC
V gene: TRBV25-1; clone size: NA; D gene: NA; J gene: TRBJ2-1; CDR3 protein: CASSPSYNEQFF; CDR3 DNA: TGTGCCAGCAGTCCTTCCTACAATGAGCAGTTCTTC
V gene: TRBV5-5; clone size: few; D gene: NA; J gene: TRBJ1-5; CDR3 protein: CASSLDGGSLWPQHF; CDR3 DNA: TGTGCCAGCAGCTTGGATGGCGGCTCCCTATGGCCCCAGCATTTT
V gene: TRBV6-6; clone size: NA; D gene: TRBD2; J gene: TRBJ2-1; CDR3 protein: CASSGEGGRASGEQFF; CDR3 DNA: TGTGCCAGCAGTGGCGAGGGCGGGAGGGCGAGTGGTGAGCAGTTCTTC
V gene: TRBV28; clone size: NA; D gene: NA; J gene: TRBJ1-1; CDR3 protein: CASMRGLEAFF; CDR3 DNA: TGTGCCAGCATGCGGGGGCTTGAAGCTTTCTTT
V gene: TRBV30; clone size: NA; D gene: TRBD1; J gene: TRBJ2-1; CDR3 protein: CAWSQGQGPFF; CDR3 DNA: TGTGCCTGGAGTCAGGGACAGGGCCCGTTCTTC
V gene: TRBV15; clone size: NA; D gene: NA; J gene: TRBJ1-5; CDR3 protein: CATSRGGDQPQHF; CDR3 DNA: TGTGCCACCAGCAGAGGAGGGGATCAGCCCCAGCATTTT
V gene: TRBV30; clone size: NA; D gene: TRBD2; J gene: TRBJ2-7; CDR3 protein: CAWSTLSGRARYEQYF; CDR3 DNA: TGTGCCTGGAGCACACTTAGCGGGAGGGCCCGTTACGAGCAGTACTTC
V gene: TRBV18; clone size: NA; D gene: NA; J gene: TRBJ1-5; CDR3 protein: CASSPEPNQPQHF; CDR3 DNA: TGTGCCAGCTCACCAGAACCGAATCAGCCCCAGCATTTT
V gene: TRBV14; clone size: NA; D gene: NA; J gene: TRBJ2-5; CDR3 protein: CASSPRPGGTQYF; CDR3 DNA: TGTGCCAGCAGCCCCCGACCCGGGGGAACCCAGTACTTC
V gene: TRBV28; clone size: NA; D gene: TRBD2; J gene: TRBJ2-2; CDR3 protein: CASSLLAGGTGELFF; CDR3 DNA: TGTGCCAGCAGTTTACTAGCGGGAGGGACCGGGGAGCTGTTTTTT